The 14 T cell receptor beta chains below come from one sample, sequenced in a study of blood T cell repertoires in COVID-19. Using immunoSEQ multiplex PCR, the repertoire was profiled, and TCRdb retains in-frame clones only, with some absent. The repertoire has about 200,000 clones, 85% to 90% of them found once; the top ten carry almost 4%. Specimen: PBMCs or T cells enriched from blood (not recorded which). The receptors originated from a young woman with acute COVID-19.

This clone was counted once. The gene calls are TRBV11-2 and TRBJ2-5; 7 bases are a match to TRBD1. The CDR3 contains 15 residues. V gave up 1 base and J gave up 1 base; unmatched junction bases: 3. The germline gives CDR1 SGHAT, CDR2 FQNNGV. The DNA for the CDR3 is TGTGCCAGCAGCTTAGTAGGGACAGCCCAAGAGACCCAGTACTTC. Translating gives CASSLVGTAQETQYF.

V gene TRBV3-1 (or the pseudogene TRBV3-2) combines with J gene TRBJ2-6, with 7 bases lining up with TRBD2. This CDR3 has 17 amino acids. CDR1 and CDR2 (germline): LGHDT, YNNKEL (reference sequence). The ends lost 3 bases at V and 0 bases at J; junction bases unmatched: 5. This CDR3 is CASSHGRGTSGANVLTF. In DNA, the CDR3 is TGTGCCAGCAGCCACGGGCGGGGGACCTCTGGGGCCAACGTCCTGACTTTC.

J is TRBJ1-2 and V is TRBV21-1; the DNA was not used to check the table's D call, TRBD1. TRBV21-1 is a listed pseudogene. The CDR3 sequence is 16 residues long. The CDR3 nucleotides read TGTGCCAGCAGCAAAACTCCCCGGGACATAGGCTATGGCTACACCTTC. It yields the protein CASSKTPRDIGYGYTF.

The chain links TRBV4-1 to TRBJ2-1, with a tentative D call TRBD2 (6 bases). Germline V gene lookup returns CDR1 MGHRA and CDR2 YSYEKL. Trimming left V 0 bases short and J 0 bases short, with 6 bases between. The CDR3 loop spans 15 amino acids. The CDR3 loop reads CASSQDGSSYNEQFF. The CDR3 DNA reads TGCGCCAGCAGCCAAGACGGGAGCTCCTACAATGAGCAGTTCTTC.

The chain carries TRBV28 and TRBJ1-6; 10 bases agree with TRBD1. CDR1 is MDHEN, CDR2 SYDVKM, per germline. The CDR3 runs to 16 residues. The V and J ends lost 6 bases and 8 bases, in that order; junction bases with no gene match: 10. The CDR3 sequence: CASSLSGTGDDSPLHF. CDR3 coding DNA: TGTGCCAGCAGCCTTTCCGGGACAGGGGACGATTCACCCCTCCACTTT.

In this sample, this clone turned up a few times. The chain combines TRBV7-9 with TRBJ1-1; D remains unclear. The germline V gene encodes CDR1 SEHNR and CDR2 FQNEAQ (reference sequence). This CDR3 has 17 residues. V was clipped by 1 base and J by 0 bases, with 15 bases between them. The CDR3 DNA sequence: TGTGCCAGCAGCTTAGGAGGTCTTGACGGCATGAACACTGAAGCTTTCTTT. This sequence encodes CASSLGGLDGMNTEAFF.

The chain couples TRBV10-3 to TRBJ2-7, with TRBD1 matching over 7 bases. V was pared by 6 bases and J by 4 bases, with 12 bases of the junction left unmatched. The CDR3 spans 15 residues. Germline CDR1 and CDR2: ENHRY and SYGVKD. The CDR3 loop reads CAIRTLTGVHYEQYF. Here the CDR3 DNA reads TGTGCCATCAGGACCCTTACAGGGGTGCATTACGAGCAGTACTTC.

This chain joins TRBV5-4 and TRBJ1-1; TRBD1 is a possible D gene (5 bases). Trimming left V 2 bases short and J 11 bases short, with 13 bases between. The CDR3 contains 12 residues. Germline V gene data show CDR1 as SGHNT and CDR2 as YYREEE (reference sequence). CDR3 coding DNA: TGTGCCAGCAGCTTCGTTGGGGCGGAGGCTTTCTTT. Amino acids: CASSFVGAEAFF.

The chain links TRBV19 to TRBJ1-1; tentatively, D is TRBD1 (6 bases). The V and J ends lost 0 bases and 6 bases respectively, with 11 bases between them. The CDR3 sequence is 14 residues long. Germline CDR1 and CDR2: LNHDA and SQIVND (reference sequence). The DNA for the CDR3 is TGTGCCAGTAGTATAGACTCCAGGGGACCTGAAGCTTTCTTT. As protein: CASSIDSRGPEAFF.

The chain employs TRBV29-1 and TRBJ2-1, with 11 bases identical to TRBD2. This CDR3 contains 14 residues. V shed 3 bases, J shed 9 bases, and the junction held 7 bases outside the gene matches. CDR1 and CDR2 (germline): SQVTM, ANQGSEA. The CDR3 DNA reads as TGCAGCGTTGATAGCGGGGGGGCCCTCATTGAGCAGTTCTTC. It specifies CSVDSGGALIEQFF.

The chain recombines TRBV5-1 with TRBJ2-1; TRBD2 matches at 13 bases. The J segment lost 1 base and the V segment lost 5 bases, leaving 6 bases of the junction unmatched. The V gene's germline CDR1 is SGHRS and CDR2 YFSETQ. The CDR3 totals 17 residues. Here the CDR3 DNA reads TGCGCCAGCAGTTCAACTAGCGGGGGGGTTTCCTACAATGAGCAGTTCTTC. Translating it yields CASSSTSGGVSYNEQFF.

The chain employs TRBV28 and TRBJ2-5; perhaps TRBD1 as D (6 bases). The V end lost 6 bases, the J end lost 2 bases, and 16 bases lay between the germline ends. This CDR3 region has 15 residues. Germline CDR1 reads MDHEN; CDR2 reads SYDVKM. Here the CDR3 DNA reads TGTGCCAGCAGCCAGATGACAGGATGGCAAGAGACCCAGTACTTC. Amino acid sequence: CASSQMTGWQETQYF.

CDR3 in amino acids: CASSPRTTGLNTEAFF. CDR3 DNA sequence: TGTGCCAGCAGCCCAAGAACTACAGGGCTGAACACTGAAGCTTTCTTT. The chain carries TRBV5-5 and TRBJ1-1; perhaps TRBD1 as D (6 bases). The CDR3 sequence is 16 residues long. Germline V lookup: CDR1 SGHKS, CDR2 YYEKEE (reference sequence). The germline V and J ends were trimmed by 4 bases and 0 bases, with 16 bases remaining between them.

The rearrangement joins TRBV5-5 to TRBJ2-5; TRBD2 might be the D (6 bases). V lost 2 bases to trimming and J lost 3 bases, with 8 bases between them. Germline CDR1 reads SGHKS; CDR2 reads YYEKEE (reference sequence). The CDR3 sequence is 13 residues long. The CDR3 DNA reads TGTGCCAGCAGCTTTTCGGGAGAAGAGACCCAGTACTTC. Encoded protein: CASSFSGEETQYF.